Shown below are 7 T cell receptor beta chains from a single sample sequenced in a study of cytomegalovirus exposure and HLA in healthy donors. A multiplex PCR was run with 60 Vbeta primers and 13 Jbeta primers. The table came from immunoSEQ multiplex PCR; TCRdb's copy has only in-frame clones and leaves some out. The sample includes around 130,000 clones, 61% of them seen just once. The sequenced material came from PBMCs. The receptors were gathered from a male donor in good health and CMV-seronegative.

V gene TRBV7-9 combines with J gene TRBJ2-6, with no clear D. The V and J ends lost 5 bases and 0 bases respectively, with 11 bases between them. There are 16 residues in the CDR3. CDR1 is SEHNR and CDR2 is FQNEAQ in the germline V gene (reference sequence). The CDR3 DNA sequence: TGTGCCAGCAGCCCTCGGGTTAACTCTGGGGCCAACGTCCTGACTTTC. It is translated as CASSPRVNSGANVLTF.

V is TRBV5-1 and J is TRBJ2-1, with TRBD1 as a possible D gene (5 bases). V lost 0 bases, J lost 7 bases, and 17 bases lay in between. Germline assignment: CDR1 SGHRS and CDR2 YFSETQ. The CDR3 is 16 amino acids. CDR3 in amino acids: CASSLEGLGFGNEQFF. CDR3 nucleotide sequence: TGCGCCAGCAGCTTGGAGGGGCTGGGGTTCGGGAATGAGCAGTTCTTC.

The chain carries TRBV6-5 and TRBJ1-2, with D possibly TRBD1 on 6 matching bases. Germline-derived CDR1 and CDR2 are MNHEY and SVGAGI. V gave up 2 bases and J gave up 2 bases, with 6 bases separating them. This CDR3 has 13 amino acids. The CDR3 bases are TGTGCCAGCAGTTACGGACAGAACTATGGCTACACCTTC. It yields the protein CASSYGQNYGYTF.

V gene TRBV6-5 combines with J gene TRBJ1-1, with 9 nucleotides matching TRBD1. CDR3 length: 13 amino acids. Unmatched junction bases numbered 8, after V lost 6 bases and J lost 9 bases. Germline values: CDR1 MNHEY, CDR2 SVGAGI. The CDR3 sequence: CASRRGQGKKAFF. The DNA of the CDR3 is TGTGCCAGCAGGAGAGGACAGGGGAAGAAAGCTTTCTTT.

This clone was counted between two and nine times. The J gene is TRBJ1-5, the V gene TRBV30, with 9 bases that match TRBD1. Germline loops: CDR1 GTSNPN, CDR2 SVGIG (reference sequence). Trimming took 0 bases from V and 6 from J; bases not matched to a gene: 6. CDR3 length: 15 amino acids. The CDR3 DNA follows: TGTGCCTGGAGTGTCGGGACAGGGTTGGGTCAGCCCCAGCATTTT. This codes for CAWSVGTGLGQPQHF.

This clone has only a few counts. The genes are TRBV14 and TRBJ2-3, with D hard to call. Germline V gene sequence: CDR1 SGHDN, CDR2 FVKESK. The CDR3 has 13 amino acids. Trimming stripped 6 bases from V and 2 bases from J, with 9 bases between. The CDR3 region is CASSFQSTDTQYF. As DNA, the CDR3 is TGTGCCAGCAGTTTCCAGTCCACAGATACGCAGTATTTT.

CDR3 loop: CASSPSIDTQYF. The DNA for the CDR3 is TGTGCCAGCAGCCCCAGTATAGATACGCAGTATTTT. This chain connects TRBV7-9 to TRBJ2-3; D gene unclear. The length of the CDR3 is 12 residues. Per the germline V gene, CDR1 is SEHNR and CDR2 is FQNEAQ (reference sequence). V was pared by 5 bases and J by 5 bases, with 8 bases between. The full variable domain, its missing parts supplied by reference TRBV7-9 and TRBJ2-3, is DTGVSQNPRHKITKRGQNVTFRCDPISEHNRLYWYRQTLGQGPEFLTYFQNEAQLEKSRLLSDRFSAERPKGSFSTLEIQRTEQGDSAMYLCASSPSIDTQYFGPGTRLTVL.